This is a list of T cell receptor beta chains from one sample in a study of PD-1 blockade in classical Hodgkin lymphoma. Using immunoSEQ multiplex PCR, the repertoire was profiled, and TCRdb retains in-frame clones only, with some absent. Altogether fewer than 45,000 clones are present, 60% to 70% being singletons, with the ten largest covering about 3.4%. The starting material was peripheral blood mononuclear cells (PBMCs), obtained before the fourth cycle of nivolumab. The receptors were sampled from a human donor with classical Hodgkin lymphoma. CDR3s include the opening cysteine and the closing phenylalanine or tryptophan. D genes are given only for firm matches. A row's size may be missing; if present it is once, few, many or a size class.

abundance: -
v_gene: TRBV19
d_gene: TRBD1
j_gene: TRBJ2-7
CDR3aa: CASSMLPPGQGGYEQYF
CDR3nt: TGTGCCAGTAGTATGCTCCCCCCGGGACAGGGAGGGTACGAGCAGTACTTC

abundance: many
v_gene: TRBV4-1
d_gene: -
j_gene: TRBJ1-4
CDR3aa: CASSQDNSRNEKLFF
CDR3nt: TGCGCCAGCAGCCAAGACAACAGCCGAAATGAAAAACTGTTTTTT

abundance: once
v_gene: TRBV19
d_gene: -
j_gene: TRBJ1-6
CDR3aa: CASSMGAENSPLHF
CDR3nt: TGTGCCAGTAGTATGGGGGCAGAGAATTCACCCCTCCACTTT

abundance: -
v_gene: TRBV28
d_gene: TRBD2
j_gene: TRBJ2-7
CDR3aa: CASTREAGPIYEQYF
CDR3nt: TGTGCCAGCACCCGGGAAGCGGGGCCAATATACGAGCAGTACTTC

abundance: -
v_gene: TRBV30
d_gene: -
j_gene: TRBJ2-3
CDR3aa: CAWSRRSTDTQYF
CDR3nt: TGTGCCTGGAGTAGGCGAAGCACAGATACGCAGTATTTT

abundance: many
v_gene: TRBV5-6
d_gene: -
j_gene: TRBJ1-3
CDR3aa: CASSLGSTSGNTIYF
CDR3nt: TGTGCCAGCAGCTTGGGGAGCACATCTGGAAACACCATATATTTT

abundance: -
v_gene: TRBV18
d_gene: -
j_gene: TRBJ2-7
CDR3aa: CASSMTRLYEQYF
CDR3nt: TGTGCCAGCTCTATGACACGTCTCTACGAGCAGTACTTC

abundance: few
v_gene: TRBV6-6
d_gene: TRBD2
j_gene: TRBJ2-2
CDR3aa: CASSFARLAPGELFF
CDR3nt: TGTGCCAGCAGTTTCGCTCGACTAGCCCCCGGGGAGCTGTTTTTT

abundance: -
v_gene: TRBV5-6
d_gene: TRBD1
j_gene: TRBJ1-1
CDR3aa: CASSPRGQANTEAFF
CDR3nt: TGTGCCAGCAGCCCCCGGGGACAGGCGAACACTGAAGCTTTCTTT

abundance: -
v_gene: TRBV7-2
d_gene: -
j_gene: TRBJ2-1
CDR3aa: CASSSSRAVESGLNEQFF
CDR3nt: TGTGCCAGCAGCTCCTCGCGGGCGGTCGAGTCTGGGCTCAATGAGCAGTTCTTC

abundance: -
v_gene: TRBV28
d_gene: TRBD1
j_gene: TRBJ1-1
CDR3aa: CASSFLGLATGGNLNTEAFF
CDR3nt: TGTGCCAGCAGTTTTTTAGGGCTGGCGACAGGGGGCAACTTGAACACTGAAGCTTTCTTT

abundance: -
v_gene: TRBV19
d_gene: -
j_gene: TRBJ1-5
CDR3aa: CASSIGNSNQPQHF
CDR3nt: TGTGCCAGTAGTATAGGAAACAGCAATCAGCCCCAGCATTTT

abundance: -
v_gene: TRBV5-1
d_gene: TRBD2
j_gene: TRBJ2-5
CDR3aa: CASSLAGALAGGYQETQYF
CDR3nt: TGCGCCAGCAGCTTGGCCGGGGCTCTAGCGGGAGGGTACCAAGAGACCCAGTACTTC

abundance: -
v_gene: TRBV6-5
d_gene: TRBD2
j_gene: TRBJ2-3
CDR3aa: CASTPASGGADTQYF
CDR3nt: TGTGCCAGCACCCCTGCTAGCGGGGGGGCGGATACGCAGTATTTT

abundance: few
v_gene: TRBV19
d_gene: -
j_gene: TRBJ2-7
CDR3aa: CASSGTGYEQYF
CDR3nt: TGTGCCAGTAGTGGTACAGGCTACGAGCAGTACTTC

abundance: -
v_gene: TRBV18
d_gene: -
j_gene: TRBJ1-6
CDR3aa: CASSDREINNSPLHF
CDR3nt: TGTGCCAGCTCAGACCGGGAAATTAATAATTCACCCCTCCACTTT

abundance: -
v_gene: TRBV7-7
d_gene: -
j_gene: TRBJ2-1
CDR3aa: CASSLELGHNEQFF
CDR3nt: TGTGCCAGCAGCTTAGAATTGGGGCACAATGAGCAGTTCTTC

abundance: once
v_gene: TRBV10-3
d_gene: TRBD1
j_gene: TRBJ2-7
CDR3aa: CAISNRGQISYEQYF
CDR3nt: TGTGCCATCTCCAACAGGGGGCAGATATCCTACGAGCAGTACTTC

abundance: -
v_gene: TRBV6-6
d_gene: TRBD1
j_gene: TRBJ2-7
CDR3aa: CASSTGGTAYEQYF
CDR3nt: TGTGCCAGCAGTACAGGGGGGACGGCATACGAGCAGTACTTC

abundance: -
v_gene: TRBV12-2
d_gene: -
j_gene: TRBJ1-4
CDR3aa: CASRARGCANEKLFF
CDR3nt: TGTGCAAGTCGCGCCAGGGGGTGTGCTAATGAAAAACTGTTTTTT

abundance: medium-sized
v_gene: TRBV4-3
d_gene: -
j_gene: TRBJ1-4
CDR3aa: CASSQGMPHANEKLFF
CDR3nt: TGCGCCAGCAGCCAAGGAATGCCTCATGCTAATGAAAAACTGTTTTTT

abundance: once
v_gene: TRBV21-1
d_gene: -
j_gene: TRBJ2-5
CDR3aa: CASSKPAGETQYF
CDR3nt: TGTGCCAGCAGCAAACCAGCGGGGGAGACCCAGTACTTC

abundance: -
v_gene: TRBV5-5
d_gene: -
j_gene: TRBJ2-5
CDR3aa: CASSLNQETQYF
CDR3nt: TGTGCCAGCAGCTTGAACCAAGAGACCCAGTACTTC

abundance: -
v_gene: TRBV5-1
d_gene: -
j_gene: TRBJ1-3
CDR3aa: CASSLEGLSGNTIYF
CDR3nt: TGCGCCAGCAGCTTAGAGGGGCTCTCTGGAAACACCATATATTTT

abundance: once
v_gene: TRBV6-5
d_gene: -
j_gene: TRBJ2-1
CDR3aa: CASYGNQWNEQFF
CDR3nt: TGTGCCAGCTATGGGAATCAATGGAATGAGCAGTTCTTC

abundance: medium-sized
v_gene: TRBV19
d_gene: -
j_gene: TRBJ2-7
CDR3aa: CASSIDGFSGGQYF
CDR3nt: TGTGCCAGTAGTATAGATGGTTTTTCCGGAGGGCAGTACTTC

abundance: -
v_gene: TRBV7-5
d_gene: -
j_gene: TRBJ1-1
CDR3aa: CARTPSDGGTEAFF
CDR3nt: TGTGCCAGAACCCCCTCAGACGGTGGCACTGAAGCTTTCTTT

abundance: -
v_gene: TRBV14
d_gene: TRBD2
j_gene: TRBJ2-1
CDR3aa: CASSQGSGRAGNEQFF
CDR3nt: TGTGCCAGCAGCCAAGGTAGCGGGAGGGCCGGCAATGAGCAGTTCTTC

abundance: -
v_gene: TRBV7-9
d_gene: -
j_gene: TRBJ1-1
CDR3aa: CASSLAVGASFEAFF
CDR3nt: TGTGCCAGCAGCTTAGCGGTGGGGGCATCGTTCGAAGCTTTCTTT